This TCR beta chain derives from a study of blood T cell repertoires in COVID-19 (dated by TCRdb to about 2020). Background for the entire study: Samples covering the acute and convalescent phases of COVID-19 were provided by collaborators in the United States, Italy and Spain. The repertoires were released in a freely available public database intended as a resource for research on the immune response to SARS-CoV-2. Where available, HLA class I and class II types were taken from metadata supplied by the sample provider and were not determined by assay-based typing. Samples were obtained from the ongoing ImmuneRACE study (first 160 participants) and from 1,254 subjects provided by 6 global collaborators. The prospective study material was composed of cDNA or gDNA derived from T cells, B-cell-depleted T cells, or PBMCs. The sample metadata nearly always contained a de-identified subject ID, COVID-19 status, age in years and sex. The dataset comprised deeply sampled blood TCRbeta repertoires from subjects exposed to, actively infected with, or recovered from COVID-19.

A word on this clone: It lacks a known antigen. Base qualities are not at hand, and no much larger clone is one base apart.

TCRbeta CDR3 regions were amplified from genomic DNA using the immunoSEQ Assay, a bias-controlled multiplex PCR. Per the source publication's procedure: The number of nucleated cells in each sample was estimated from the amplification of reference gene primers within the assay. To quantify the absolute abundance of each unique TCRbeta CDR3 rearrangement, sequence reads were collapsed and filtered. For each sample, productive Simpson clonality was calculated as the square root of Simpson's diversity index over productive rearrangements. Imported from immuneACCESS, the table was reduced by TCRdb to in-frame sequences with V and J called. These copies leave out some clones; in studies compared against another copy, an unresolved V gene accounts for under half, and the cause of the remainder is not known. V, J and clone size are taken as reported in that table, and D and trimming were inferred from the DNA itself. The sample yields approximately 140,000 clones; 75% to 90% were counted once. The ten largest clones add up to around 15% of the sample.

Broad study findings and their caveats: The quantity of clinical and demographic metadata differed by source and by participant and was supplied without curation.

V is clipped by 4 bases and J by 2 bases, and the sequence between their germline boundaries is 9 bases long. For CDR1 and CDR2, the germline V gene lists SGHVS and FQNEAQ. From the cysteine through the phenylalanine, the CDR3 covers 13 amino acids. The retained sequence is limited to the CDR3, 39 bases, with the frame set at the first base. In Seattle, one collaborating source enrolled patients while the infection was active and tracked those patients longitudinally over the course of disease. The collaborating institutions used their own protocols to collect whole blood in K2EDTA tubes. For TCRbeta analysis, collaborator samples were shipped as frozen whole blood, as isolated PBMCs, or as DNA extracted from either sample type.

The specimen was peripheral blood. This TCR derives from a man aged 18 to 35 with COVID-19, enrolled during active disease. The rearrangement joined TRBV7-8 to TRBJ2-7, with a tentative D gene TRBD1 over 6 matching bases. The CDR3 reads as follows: CASSSTGTYEQYF. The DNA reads TGTGCCAGCAGCTCGACAGGTACCTACGAGCAGTACTTC.